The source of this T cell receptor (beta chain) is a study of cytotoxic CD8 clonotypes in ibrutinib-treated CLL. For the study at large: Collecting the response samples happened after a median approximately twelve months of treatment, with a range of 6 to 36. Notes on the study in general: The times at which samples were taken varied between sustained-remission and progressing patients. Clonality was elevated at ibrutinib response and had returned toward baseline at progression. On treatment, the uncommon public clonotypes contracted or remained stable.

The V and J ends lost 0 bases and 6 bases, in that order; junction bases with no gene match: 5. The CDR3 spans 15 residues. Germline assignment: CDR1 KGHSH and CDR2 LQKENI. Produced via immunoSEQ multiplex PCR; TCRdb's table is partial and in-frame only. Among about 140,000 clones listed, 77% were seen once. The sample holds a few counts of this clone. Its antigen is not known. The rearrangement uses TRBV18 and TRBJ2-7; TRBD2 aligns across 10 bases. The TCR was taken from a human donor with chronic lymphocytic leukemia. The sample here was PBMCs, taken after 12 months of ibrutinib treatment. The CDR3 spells CASSPPSSGGFEQYF. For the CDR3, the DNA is TGTGCCAGCTCACCACCGTCTAGCGGGGGCTTCGAGCAGTACTTC.